The 13 T cell receptor beta chains given below trace back to one sample, sequenced in a study of human versus mouse CDR3 diversity and MHC coevolution. Clones were sequenced by immunoSEQ multiplex PCR, and TCRdb holds only the in-frame ones, with some missing. This table has about 81,000 clones, just over 90% appearing once. The sequenced material came from naive CD4+ T cells from blood. The subset here: CD45RO-negative CD62L-positive naive CD4 T cells. The receptors stem from a person aged 25 to 69 in good health.

The CDR3 region is CASSGRGTLYEQYF. CDR3 sequence (DNA): TGTGCCAGTAGTGGTCGGGGGACCCTCTACGAGCAGTACTTC. The V and J genes are TRBV19 and TRBJ2-5; tentatively, D is TRBD2 (6 bases). The DNA end is more similar to TRBJ2-7, so the J call may be wrong. Germline V gene data show CDR1 as LNHDA and CDR2 as SQIVND (reference sequence). This CDR3 has 14 residues.

This clone was counted a single time. The rearrangement joins TRBV9 to TRBJ1-1; 9 bases map to TRBD1. V lost 2 bases and J lost 4; bases outside the gene matches: 6. Germline V lookup: CDR1 SGDLS, CDR2 YYNGEE. The CDR3 spans 15 residues. This CDR3 is CASSVSQGARTEAFF. CDR3 bases: TGTGCCAGCAGCGTTTCACAGGGGGCGCGCACTGAAGCTTTCTTT.

This chain connects TRBV27 to TRBJ2-1, with 10 bases matching TRBD2. V shed 9 bases and J 4 bases; nucleotides not matched to a gene: 21. This CDR3 spans 19 amino acids. Germline V gene data show CDR1 as MNHEY and CDR2 as SMNVEV (reference sequence). The CDR3 spells CASSPPGRGLAGAYNEQFF. CDR3 nucleotide sequence: TGTGCCAGTAGCCCTCCGGGACGGGGGCTAGCGGGGGCTTACAATGAGCAGTTCTTC.

The rearrangement joins TRBV10-3 to TRBJ2-3; D call uncertain. The CDR3 has 13 amino acids. V was clipped by 8 bases and J by 2 bases, with 11 bases between them. CDR1 and CDR2 (germline): ENHRY, SYGVKD. CDR3 protein: CAIHSEFTDTQYF. In nucleotides, the CDR3 is TGTGCCATCCATTCCGAGTTCACAGATACGCAGTATTTT.

This sequence joins TRBV6-5 and TRBJ2-7, with D perhaps matching TRBD2 (5 bases). Trimming pared 4 bases from V and 5 bases from J, leaving 9 bases between. This CDR3 region has 12 residues. Germline loops: CDR1 MNHEY, CDR2 SVGAGI. This chain's CDR3 is CASSSGTHEQYF. For the CDR3, the DNA is TGTGCCAGCAGTTCGGGAACCCACGAGCAGTACTTC.

The rearrangement uses TRBV18 and TRBJ2-7, with 10 bases fitting TRBD2. The length of the CDR3 is 16 residues. The junction had 5 bases not matched to a gene; V was cut back by 3 bases and J by 0 bases. Germline V gene lookup returns CDR1 KGHSH and CDR2 LQKENI. The CDR3 reads CASSPPSGSFSYEQYF. The CDR3 region has the DNA TGTGCCAGCTCACCTCCTAGCGGGAGTTTCTCCTACGAGCAGTACTTC.

The chain recombines TRBV4-3 with TRBJ2-7; D is possibly TRBD2 (6 bases). The CDR3 runs to 13 residues. CDR1 is LGHNA, CDR2 YSLEER, per germline. The V end lost 2 bases, the J end lost 7 bases, and 12 bases lay between the germline ends. CDR3 in DNA: TGCGCCAGCAGCCAAACCGGGGCGGGGGAGCAGTACTTC. This gives the protein CASSQTGAGEQYF.

J is TRBJ1-2 and V is TRBV19, with 12 positions matching TRBD1. The junction had 6 bases not matched to a gene; V was cut back by 8 bases and J by 8 bases. The CDR3 length is 13 residues. From germline, CDR1 is LNHDA and CDR2 SQIVND (reference sequence). CDR3 DNA: TGTGCCAGTGAGGGACAGGGGGCTAACGGCTACACCTTC. Its protein product is CASEGQGANGYTF.

V and J are TRBV7-8 and TRBJ2-7, with D tentatively TRBD2 (7 bases). The length of the CDR3 is 15 residues. V lost 5 bases and J 2 bases, leaving 16 bases between the germline ends. Germline assignment: CDR1 SGHVS and CDR2 FQNEAQ. CDR3: CASSQGGAPAYEQYF. CDR3 DNA sequence: TGTGCCAGCAGCCAAGGGGGGGCTCCCGCCTACGAGCAGTACTTC.

The V call is TRBV14, the J call TRBJ2-5, with D perhaps matching TRBD2 (6 bases). The J call could be wrong; TRBJ2-7 is a better fit for the DNA end. Germline V gives CDR1 SGHDN, CDR2 FVKESK. There are 17 residues in the CDR3. CDR3 region: CASSQDIRRDSTYEQYF. In nucleotides, the CDR3 is TGTGCCAGCAGCCAAGATATCCGCAGGGACTCAACCTACGAGCAGTACTTC.

This chain joins TRBV7-2 and TRBJ2-7, with D possibly TRBD1 on 6 matching bases. Germline V gene sequence: CDR1 SGHTA, CDR2 FQGNSA. There are 13 residues in the CDR3. Trimming stripped 8 bases from V and 3 bases from J, with 14 bases between. CDR3 loop: CASRPGTRYEQYF. In DNA, the CDR3 is TGTGCCAGCCGCCCCGGGACACGCTACGAGCAGTACTTC.

This clone has a handful of counts. This sequence joins TRBV12-1 and TRBJ2-7; the D segment call TRBD2 is taken from the table without a DNA check. TRBV12-1 is a listed pseudogene. This CDR3 region has 15 residues. The CDR3 nucleotides read TGTGCCAGCAGTCGACTAGCGGGGGACCACTACGAGCAGTACTTC. Translation gives CASSRLAGDHYEQYF.

The V and J genes are TRBV7-2 and TRBJ1-1; 7 nucleotides agree with TRBD1. The trim removed 1 base at V and 2 bases at J, leaving 4 bases unmatched. The CDR3 contains 15 residues. Germline CDR1 and CDR2: SGHTA and FQGNSA. CDR3 amino acids: CASSLEGTVNTEAFF. The CDR3 nucleotides read TGTGCCAGCAGCTTAGAGGGGACAGTCAACACTGAAGCTTTCTTT.